The next 5 T cell receptor beta chains were all read from a single sample in a study of blood T cell repertoires in COVID-19. Only in-frame clones appear in the TCRdb table, and some are missing; sequencing was by immunoSEQ multiplex PCR. The sample contains approximately 210,000 clones, 81% of which appear only once. Sequences were obtained from PBMCs or T cells enriched from blood (not recorded which). The receptors were gathered from a woman in her forties or fifties with acute COVID-19.

Only a few counts were recorded for this clone. The V gene is TRBV6-2 or TRBV6-3, the J gene TRBJ2-7, with 13 bases that match TRBD2. This CDR3 has 16 amino acids. Trimming cost V 5 bases and J 3 bases; bases outside gene matches: 7. Germline V gene lookup returns CDR1 MNHEY and CDR2 SVGEGT. The CDR3 loop reads CASSQGLAGLNYEQYF. The CDR3 DNA reads as TGTGCCAGCAGTCAGGGACTAGCGGGACTAAACTACGAGCAGTACTTC.

The chain is built from TRBV5-1 and TRBJ2-2, with a possible D match to TRBD1 (5 bases). Germline CDR1 and CDR2: SGHRS and YFSETQ. The CDR3 runs to 17 residues. Trimming took 0 bases from V and 4 from J, leaving 16 bases between them. CDR3 residues: CASSLEGVFGTTGELFF. The DNA of the CDR3 is TGCGCCAGCAGCTTGGAAGGGGTTTTTGGAACCACCGGGGAGCTGTTTTTT.

The chain links TRBV7-2 to TRBJ2-5; TRBD1 matches at 7 bases. CDR3 size: 13 residues. CDR1 and CDR2 (germline): SGHTA, FQGNSA. V was pared by 5 bases and J by 10 bases, with 10 bases of the junction left unmatched. The CDR3 nucleotides are TGTGCCAGCAGCGGGTTGGACAGGAAGCTCCAGTACTTC. Protein sequence: CASSGLDRKLQYF.

The chain joins TRBV19 to TRBJ1-5, with 10 bases that match TRBD1. V lost 2 bases to trimming and J lost 7 bases; unmatched junction nucleotides: 8. In germline, CDR1 is LNHDA, CDR2 SQIVND (reference sequence). The CDR3 spans 16 residues. The DNA of the CDR3 is TGTGCCAGTAGTATATCCGGGGACAGGGGCTACCAGCCCCAGCATTTT. Its translation is CASSISGDRGYQPQHF.

The chain links TRBV19 to TRBJ2-6; D is possibly TRBD2 (6 bases). The CDR3 is 16 residues long. Germline CDR1 reads LNHDA; CDR2 reads SQIVND (reference sequence). V was clipped by 6 bases and J by 2 bases, with 14 bases between them. The CDR3 bases are TGTGCCAGTAGCCTACTGGGGGGAACTGGGGCCAACGTCCTGACTTTC. Translated, it gives CASSLLGGTGANVLTF.